What follows are 29 T cell receptor beta chains derived from one specimen sequenced in a study of T cells in Graves' hyperthyroidism and ophthalmopathy. Amplification yielded TCR beta CDR3 regions, with RNA transcripts as the source. The TCR CDR3 first-round RT-PCR relied on the HTBI primer set. In TCRdb, the multiplex PCR reads were re-called with MiXCR into one record per CDR3 protein. The sample has hundreds of thousands of distinct CDR3 sequences; 12% to 15% are singletons. Material for sequencing was blood. These receptors were taken from a woman under 30 with Graves' hyperthyroidism.

This clonotype was detected ten times or more. The chain couples TRBV11-2 to TRBJ2-1; D possibly uses TRBD1 or TRBD2 (5 bases each). Germline CDR1 and CDR2: SGHAT and FQNNGV. Trimming took off 6 bases at V and 7 bases at J, with 19 bases between the two ends. CDR3 length: 15 residues. The CDR3 region is CASRHGGVGMNEQFF. Here the CDR3 DNA reads TGTGCCAGCAGACATGGGGGAGTCGGTATGAATGAGCAGTTCTTC.

Turning to this clonotype: A much more abundant neighbour one base away suggests this may be a read error. This likely comes from a read error, as the CDR3 has no conserved phenylalanine or tryptophan at its end. The CDR3 spells CASSLGVGGNQPQHL. The CDR3 nucleotides read TGTGCCAGCAGCCTTGGGGTCGGCGGGAATCAGCCCCAGCATTTG. V usage is TRBV3-1 and J usage is TRBJ1-5; D gene uncertain. The CDR3 loop spans 15 amino acids. V was pared by 4 bases and J by 4 bases, with 14 bases between. Germline values: CDR1 LGHDT, CDR2 YNNKEL (reference sequence).

This clonotype appeared many times. This rearrangement joins TRBV28 to TRBJ2-2; D is unclear. The CDR3 is 14 amino acids. Germline V gene lookup returns CDR1 MDHEN and CDR2 SYDVKM. Deletions cut 4 bases from V and 7 bases from J, with 13 bases between. CDR3 sequence (DNA): TGTGCCAGCAGTTCTACAGTGAGATTCGGGGAGCTGTTTTTT. It is translated as CASSSTVRFGELFF.

This clonotype was observed a few times. The chain carries TRBV5-1 and TRBJ2-1, with 11 bases lining up with TRBD2. V was pared by 3 bases and J by 4 bases, with 9 bases of the junction left unmatched. The CDR3 is made up of 17 amino acids. In germline, CDR1 is SGHRS, CDR2 YFSETQ. DNA of the CDR3: TGCGCCAGCAGCTCAGGTGTAGCGGGAGGGAAGTACAATGAGCAGTTCTTC. Its translation is CASSSGVAGGKYNEQFF. Complete variable domain (other parts from reference TRBV5-1 and TRBJ2-1): KAGVTQTPRYLIKTRGQQVTLSCSPISGHRSVSWYQQTPGQGLQFLFEYFSETQRNKGNFPGRFSGRQFSNSRSEMNVSTLELGDSALYLCASSSGVAGGKYNEQFFGPGTRLTVL.

This clonotype appeared a few times. V is TRBV27 and J is TRBJ2-2; 10 positions agree with TRBD1. With V trimmed by 6 bases and J by 0 bases, 16 bases remained unmatched. CDR1 is MNHEY and CDR2 is SMNVEV in the germline V gene (reference sequence). The CDR3 runs to 20 residues. CDR3 residues: CASRRGGQGYAGSNTGELFF. CDR3 DNA: TGTGCCAGCAGGAGGGGGGGACAGGGGTATGCGGGATCGAACACCGGGGAGCTGTTTTTT.

The rearrangement joins TRBV11-3 to TRBJ2-2; D ambiguous. The CDR3 is 15 residues long. The germline gives CDR1 SGHNT, CDR2 YENEEA. The V end was cut by 5 bases, the J end by 4 bases, with 14 bases between. The CDR3 here is CASSPPASATGELFF. CDR3 coding DNA: TGTGCCAGCAGCCCCCCTGCCTCGGCCACCGGGGAGCTGTTTTTT.

This clonotype was picked up many times. The genes are TRBV7-9 and TRBJ1-1, with 7 bases identical to TRBD1. Germline CDR1 SEHNR, CDR2 FQNEAQ (reference sequence). After removal of 5 bases from V and 3 bases from J, the junction contained 6 bases not matched to a gene. The CDR3 runs 14 residues. CDR3 sequence reads: CASSTRQGDTEAFF. In nucleotides, the CDR3 is TGTGCCAGCAGCACCCGACAGGGCGACACTGAAGCTTTCTTT.

This clonotype was recorded many times. This chain links TRBV19 with TRBJ1-1; D is possibly TRBD1 (5 bases). This CDR3 is built from 13 residues. With 5 bases removed from V and 1 base from J, the gap between germline ends came to 8 bases. Germline CDR1 and CDR2: LNHDA and SQIVND (reference sequence). The CDR3, as DNA: TGTGCCAGTAGTTGGGGACCGAACACTGAAGCTTTCTTT. It translates to CASSWGPNTEAFF.

DNA of the CDR3: TGTGCCAGCAACACACCCATCATTCTTTCGGGGGCGCCTGGTGATACTGAAGCTTTCTTT. Its translation is CASNTPIILSGAPGDTEAFF. The J gene is TRBJ1-1, the V gene TRBV9; a weak D match, TRBD1 (6 bases). Per the germline V gene, CDR1 is SGDLS and CDR2 is YYNGEE. V lost 6 bases, J lost 5 bases, and 35 bases lay in between. The CDR3 has 20 residues.

This clonotype was seen only a few times. The chain couples TRBV24-1 to TRBJ2-2; weak D call: TRBD1 (5 bases). This CDR3 spans 17 amino acids. Trimming shortened V by 5 bases and J by 4 bases, and 19 bases separated the two germline ends. Germline CDR1 and CDR2: KGHDR and SFDVKD. CDR3 nucleotide sequence: TGTGCCACCAGTGCAACTGGGTCTAGAAGGGGCACCGGGGAGCTGTTTTTT. The encoded protein is CATSATGSRRGTGELFF.

This clonotype was seen at least ten times. V usage is TRBV11-2 and J usage is TRBJ2-5; D may correspond to TRBD1 or TRBD2 (5 bases each). Germline CDR1 is SGHAT and CDR2 is FQNNGV. There are 13 residues in the CDR3. V was shortened by 4 bases and J by 9 bases, with 15 bases between the two germline ends. CDR3 nucleotides: TGTGCCAGCAGCTCACGGGACCACCCCTCCCAGTACTTC. The encoded protein is CASSSRDHPSQYF.

This clonotype has a count of ten or more. This sequence joins TRBV30 and TRBJ2-1; 7 bases line up with TRBD1. This CDR3 is 14 amino acids long. Per the germline V gene, CDR1 is GTSNPN and CDR2 is SVGIG (reference sequence). Germline trimming cut 5 bases from V and 4 bases from J; bases unmatched to any gene: 8. The CDR3: CAWGDRDTYNEQFF. The CDR3 DNA follows: TGTGCCTGGGGCGACAGGGACACGTACAATGAGCAGTTCTTC. Filled out from reference TRBV30 and TRBJ2-1, the complete variable domain reads SQTIHQWPATLVQPVGSPLSLECTVEGTSNPNLYWYRQAAGRGLQLLFYSVGIGQISSEVPQNLSASRPQDRQFILSSKKLLLSDSGFYLCAWGDRDTYNEQFFGPGTRLTVL.

This clonotype was found a few times. This chain links TRBV30 with TRBJ2-3; D may be TRBD2 (5 bases). Germline CDR1 and CDR2: GTSNPN and SVGIG (reference sequence). Trimming left V 2 bases short and J 6 bases short, with 9 bases between. The CDR3 totals 12 residues. The CDR3 is CAWSPGLDTQYF. The CDR3 coding sequence is TGTGCCTGGAGTCCTGGACTGGATACGCAGTATTTT. Based on the CDR3 plus reference TRBV30 and TRBJ2-3, the full variable domain is SQTIHQWPATLVQPVGSPLSLECTVEGTSNPNLYWYRQAAGRGLQLLFYSVGIGQISSEVPQNLSASRPQDRQFILSSKKLLLSDSGFYLCAWSPGLDTQYFGPGTRLTVL.

In its sample, this clonotype was seen many times. The chain combines TRBV11-2 with TRBJ2-5; no clear D gene. This CDR3 contains 13 residues. Germline-derived CDR1 and CDR2 are SGHAT and FQNNGV. V was trimmed by 6 bases and J by 2 bases, leaving 10 bases between them. CDR3 bases: TGTGCCAGCAGATTTAATCCTCAAGAGACCCAGTACTTC. Residues: CASRFNPQETQYF.

This clonotype was detected ten times or more. The J gene is TRBJ1-1, the V gene TRBV28, with a possible D match to TRBD1 (6 bases). CDR1 is MDHEN, CDR2 SYDVKM, per germline. CDR3 length: 15 residues. The germline V and J ends were trimmed by 4 bases and 1 base, with 13 bases remaining between them. CDR3 DNA: TGTGCCAGCAGTTCAGGGGCCGAGGGGAACACTGAAGCTTTCTTT. Amino acid sequence: CASSSGAEGNTEAFF.

The chain recombines TRBV29-1 with TRBJ1-1, with unresolved D. This CDR3 spans 10 amino acids. Germline CDR1 is SQVTM and CDR2 is ANQGSEA. Trimming took off 4 bases at V and 5 bases at J, with 5 bases between the two ends. This CDR3 reads CSVGWTEAFF. DNA of the CDR3: TGCAGCGTTGGGTGGACTGAAGCTTTCTTT.

This clonotype was counted between two and nine times. The chain recombines TRBV19 with TRBJ2-6, with 8 nucleotides matching TRBD1. This CDR3 is 18 amino acids long. The germline gives CDR1 LNHDA, CDR2 SQIVND (reference sequence). The J segment lost 1 base and the V segment lost 9 bases, leaving 14 bases of the junction unmatched. This CDR3 reads CASAADRVTTSGANVLTF. The CDR3 DNA follows: TGTGCCAGCGCCGCGGACAGGGTGACGACGTCTGGGGCCAACGTCCTGACTTTC.

This clonotype was seen more than once but under ten times. The chain has TRBV4-3 and TRBJ2-3, with a weak D call TRBD2 (5 bases). The CDR3 contains 17 residues. Between the trimmed V and J ends, which lost 0 bases and 5 bases, there was a span of 18 bases. Germline CDR1 reads LGHNA; CDR2 reads YSLEER. CDR3 in DNA: TGCGCCAGCAGCCAAGATATCCCCCCTAGCAGACGAGATACGCAGTATTTT. Its protein product is CASSQDIPPSRRDTQYF.

The V and J genes are TRBV7-2 and TRBJ2-7; 7 nucleotides agree with TRBD1. There are 13 residues in the CDR3. CDR1 is SGHTA, CDR2 FQGNSA, per germline. J was trimmed by 6 bases and V by 2 bases; bases with no gene match: 4. CDR3: CASSLNAGGEQYF. CDR3 DNA: TGTGCCAGCAGCTTAAATGCAGGGGGCGAGCAGTACTTC.

The chain links TRBV6-2 or TRBV6-3 to TRBJ1-2; TRBD1 matches at 9 bases. Trimming removed 8 bases from V and 7 bases from J; junction bases left unmatched: 2. Germline loops: CDR1 MNHEY, CDR2 SVGEGT. CDR3 length equals 11 residues. The CDR3 loop is CASGQGIGYTF. DNA for the CDR3: TGTGCCAGCGGACAGGGGATTGGCTACACCTTC.

The table lists this clonotype with many counts. V is TRBV7-3 and J is TRBJ2-3; 7 nucleotides match TRBD1. This CDR3 has 17 residues. The trim removed 4 bases at V and 6 bases at J, leaving 16 bases unmatched. CDR1 is SGHTA, CDR2 FQGTGA, per germline. CDR3 nucleotide sequence: TGTGCCAGCAGCTCTAAAGGACAGGCCTACCTTGGGGATACGCAGTATTTT. This sequence encodes CASSSKGQAYLGDTQYF.

The table lists this clonotype with many counts. The rearrangement uses TRBV4-1 and TRBJ2-5; a possible D gene is TRBD2 (6 bases). This CDR3 has 17 amino acids. Between the trimmed V and J ends, which lost 1 base and 2 bases, there was a span of 17 bases. Germline V gives CDR1 MGHRA, CDR2 YSYEKL. The CDR3 sequence is CASSQAYGGAGQETQYF. The CDR3 nucleotides read TGCGCCAGCAGCCAAGCGTACGGCGGGGCAGGTCAAGAGACCCAGTACTTC.

In regard to this clonotype: This clone may be a read error of a much larger clone one base away. The chain couples TRBV27 to TRBJ2-7; D unresolved. This CDR3 comprises 15 residues. Looked up from germline, CDR1 is MNHEY and CDR2 is SMNVEV (reference sequence). The CDR3 here is CAGRLTPTSHYEQYF. The CDR3 DNA reads as TGTGCCGGCAGGCTCACACCTACTTCCCACTACGAGCAGTACTTC.

This clonotype was seen repeatedly, ten times or more. The chain combines TRBV11-2 with TRBJ2-7, with D tentatively TRBD1 (6 bases). The germline CDR1 and CDR2 sequences are SGHAT and FQNNGV. The CDR3 runs 13 residues. The germline V and J ends were trimmed by 5 bases and 6 bases, with 14 bases remaining between them. The CDR3 protein is CASSPEGVIEQYF. CDR3 coding DNA: TGTGCCAGCAGCCCCGAGGGGGTGATCGAGCAGTACTTC.

This clonotype was observed at least ten times. CDR3 DNA sequence: TGTGCCTGCTCCGGGACAGGTGGCACAGATACGCAGTATTTT. Translation gives CACSGTGGTDTQYF. V is TRBV2 and J is TRBJ2-3; 8 nucleotides line up with TRBD1. This CDR3 is built from 14 residues. V shed 11 bases and J 1 base; nucleotides not matched to a gene: 8. Germline loops: CDR1 SNHLY, CDR2 FYNNEI.

This clonotype appeared many times. The genes are TRBV13 and TRBJ1-3; 8 bases are a match to TRBD1. The CDR3 totals 16 residues. Germline V gives CDR1 PRHDT, CDR2 FYEKMQ (reference sequence). Unmatched junction bases numbered 5, after V lost 3 bases and J lost 1 base. The CDR3 DNA follows: TGTGCCAGCAGCTTTGGGCAGGGGGCTTCTGGAAACACCATATATTTT. Translation gives CASSFGQGASGNTIYF.

This clonotype has ten or more counts. The chain is built from TRBV11-2 and TRBJ2-2, with TRBD1 matching 9 bases. This CDR3 is built from 14 residues. Losses at the gene ends were 6 bases for V and 6 bases for J; bases not matched to a gene: 5. Germline CDR1 is SGHAT and CDR2 is FQNNGV. As DNA, the CDR3 is TGTGCCAGCAGGGGGACAGGGACAGCCGGGGAGCTGTTTTTT. As protein: CASRGTGTAGELFF.

This clonotype appeared a few times. The chain couples TRBV25-1 to TRBJ2-5; the D is unclear. The V and J ends lost 2 bases and 5 bases respectively, with 15 bases between them. This CDR3 comprises 15 residues. Per the germline V gene, CDR1 is MGHDK and CDR2 is SYGVNS. The CDR3 is CASSEKGRPSETQYF. CDR3 nucleotide sequence: TGTGCCAGCAGTGAAAAAGGACGGCCGTCGGAGACCCAGTACTTC.

The chain links TRBV5-1 to TRBJ2-7; D is unclear. The CDR3 sequence is 15 residues long. Germline V gives CDR1 SGHRS, CDR2 YFSETQ. V was pared by 0 bases and J by 6 bases, with 16 bases between. The chain's CDR3 is CASSLAWNIYSEQYF. CDR3 sequence (DNA): TGCGCCAGCAGCTTGGCGTGGAATATCTATAGCGAGCAGTACTTC. Filled out from reference TRBV5-1 and TRBJ2-7, the complete variable domain reads KAGVTQTPRYLIKTRGQQVTLSCSPISGHRSVSWYQQTPGQGLQFLFEYFSETQRNKGNFPGRFSGRQFSNSRSEMNVSTLELGDSALYLCASSLAWNIYSEQYFGPGTRLTVT.